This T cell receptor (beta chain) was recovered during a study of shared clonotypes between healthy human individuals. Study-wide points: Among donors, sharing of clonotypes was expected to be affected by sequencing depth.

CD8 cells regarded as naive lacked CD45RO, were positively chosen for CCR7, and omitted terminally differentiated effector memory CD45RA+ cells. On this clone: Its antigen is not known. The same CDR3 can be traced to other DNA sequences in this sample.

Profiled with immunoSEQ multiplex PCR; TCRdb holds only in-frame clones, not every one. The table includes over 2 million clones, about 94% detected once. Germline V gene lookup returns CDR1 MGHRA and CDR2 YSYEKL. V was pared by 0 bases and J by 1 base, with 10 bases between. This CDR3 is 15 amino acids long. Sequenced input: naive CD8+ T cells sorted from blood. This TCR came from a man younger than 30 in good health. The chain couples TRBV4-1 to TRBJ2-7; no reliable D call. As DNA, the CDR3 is TGCGCCAGCAGCCAAGATTCAGGCAGTTCCTACGAGCAGTACTTC. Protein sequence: CASSQDSGSSYEQYF.